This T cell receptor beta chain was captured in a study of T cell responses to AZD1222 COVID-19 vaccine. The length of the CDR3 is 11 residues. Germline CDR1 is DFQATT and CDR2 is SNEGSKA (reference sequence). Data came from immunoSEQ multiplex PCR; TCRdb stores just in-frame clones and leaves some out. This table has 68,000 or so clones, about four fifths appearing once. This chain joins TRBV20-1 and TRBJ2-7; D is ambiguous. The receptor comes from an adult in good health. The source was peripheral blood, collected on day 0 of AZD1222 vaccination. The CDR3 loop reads CSGGIAYEQYF. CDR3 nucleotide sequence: TGCAGCGGCGGCATCGCCTACGAGCAGTACTTC.